The 31 T cell receptor beta chains below were found in one sample sequenced in a study of tumor and adjacent non-tumor tissue in lung cancer. This sample's RNA came from whole unsorted tissue. The library came from three nested PCR rounds adapted from ARM-PCR protocols. TCRdb processed the multiplex PCR reads anew with MiXCR; each CDR3 protein has one entry. Of around 140,000 distinct CDR3 sequences in the sample, roughly 66% are singletons; the top ten hold 18%. Sequencing was performed on lung tumor tissue. Receptors originate from a man aged 55 to 70 with small cell lung cancer.

This clonotype was seen a single time. V is TRBV11-2 and J is TRBJ2-7, with D maybe TRBD2 (6 bases). CDR3 length: 15 amino acids. V gave up 5 bases and J gave up 6 bases, with 20 bases separating them. Germline loops: CDR1 SGHAT, CDR2 FQNNGV. The CDR3 DNA is TGTGCCAGCAGCATAGCGGCCCCCAGGTACTGCGAGCAGTACTTC. This encodes CASSIAAPRYCEQYF.

A note on this clonotype: An end of the junction does not agree with germline; a read error may underlie this. The rearrangement links TRBV29-1 to TRBJ2-1; weak D call: TRBD2 (6 bases). The CDR3 is 13 amino acids. Per germline, CDR1 SQVTM and CDR2 ANQGSEA. The CDR3: CSGREDPYNEEFF. CDR3 nucleotide sequence: TGCAGCGGTAGGGAGGACCCCTACAATGAGGAGTTCTTC.

This chain joins TRBV27 and TRBJ1-4, with 8 positions matching TRBD1. CDR1 and CDR2 from the germline V gene are MNHEY and SMNVEV (reference sequence). The junction had 2 bases not matched to a gene; V was cut back by 0 bases and J by 5 bases. The CDR3 spans 15 residues. This chain's CDR3 is CASSLSRTGNEKLFF. The CDR3 DNA follows: TGTGCCAGCAGTTTATCCCGGACAGGGAATGAAAAACTGTTTTTT.

The rearrangement links TRBV10-3 to TRBJ1-2; the D gene is possibly TRBD1 (5 bases). Germline-derived CDR1 and CDR2 are ENHRY and SYGVKD. Deletions cut 10 bases from V and 8 bases from J, with 17 bases between. This CDR3 is built from 12 residues. The CDR3 sequence is CATLRDSEGYTF. The CDR3, as DNA: TGTGCCACCCTCCGGGACTCCGAGGGCTACACCTTC.

This clonotype was recorded at least ten times. V gene TRBV29-1 combines with J gene TRBJ1-1; 7 nucleotides match TRBD1. CDR1 and CDR2 from the germline V gene are SQVTM and ANQGSEA. J gave up 0 bases and V 6 bases, and 7 bases lay outside the gene matches. The CDR3 extends over 14 amino acids. The CDR3 DNA is TGCAGCGTGAACAGGGGCACGGTGAACACTGAAGCTTTCTTT. This translates into CSVNRGTVNTEAFF.

On this clonotype itself: The CDR3 does not close with the conserved phenylalanine or tryptophan, likely indicating a read error. The rearrangement uses TRBV11-2 and TRBJ2-3, with TRBD2 matching over 7 bases. The CDR3 contains 21 residues. Germline-derived CDR1 and CDR2 are SGHAT and FQNNGV. Unmatched junction bases numbered 24, after V lost 4 bases and J lost 2 bases. In nucleotides, the CDR3 is TGTGCCAGCAGCTCTACCCTCGGTAGTGGGAGGGAAACCGGATTCACAGATACGCAGTATTAT. It yields the protein CASSSTLGSGRETGFTDTQYY.

As for this clonotype: One end of the junction is discordant with germline, which a read error may explain. V usage is TRBV6-1 and J usage is TRBJ2-3, with a possible D match to TRBD1 (6 bases). CDR3 length: 14 amino acids. Germline values: CDR1 MNHNS, CDR2 SASEGT. In DNA, the CDR3 is TGTGCCAGCATCGACACAGGGAGCATAGATACGCAGTATTTT. Its translation is CASIDTGSIDTQYF.

A remark on this clonotype: A much larger clone is a single base away; this may be a read error. The chain carries TRBV20-1 and TRBJ2-5, with a weak D call TRBD1 (6 bases). This CDR3 is 13 amino acids long. CDR1 and CDR2 from the germline V gene are DFQATT and SNEGSKA (reference sequence). Here the CDR3 DNA reads TGCAGTGCTGGGGACATGGCAAGAGAGGCCCAGTACTTC. Its translation is CSAGDMAREAQYF.

Comments on this clonotype: Relative to the germline gene, one junction end is altered; a read error may explain this. The chain carries TRBV6-6 and TRBJ1-1, with D uncertain. Germline CDR1 MNHNY, CDR2 SVGAGI (reference sequence). There are 13 residues in the CDR3. CDR3 in DNA: TGTGTCAGCAGTTATCGAGAAAACACTGAAGCTTTCTTT. Translating gives CVSSYRENTEAFF.

This clonotype was found a few times. The rearrangement joins TRBV13 to TRBJ2-3; possibly TRBD1 for D (5 bases). The V end lost 4 bases, the J end lost 0 bases, and 14 bases lay between the germline ends. This CDR3 comprises 16 residues. CDR1 is PRHDT and CDR2 is FYEKMQ in the germline V gene (reference sequence). The CDR3 here is CASSYRLDRSTDTQYF. Written as DNA, the CDR3 is TGTGCCAGCAGCTATAGGCTTGACAGAAGCACAGATACGCAGTATTTT. The full variable domain, in which reference TRBV13 and TRBJ2-3 provide the parts outside the CDR3, is AAGVIQSPRHLIKEKRETATLKCYPIPRHDTVYWYQQGPGQDPQFLISFYEKMQSDKGSIPDRFSAQQFSDYHSELNMSSLELGDSALYFCASSYRLDRSTDTQYFGPGTRLTVL.

The V and J genes are TRBV5-4 and TRBJ2-7; the match to TRBD1 covers 12 bases. Germline CDR1 is SGHNT and CDR2 is YYREEE (reference sequence). This CDR3 comprises 14 residues. V was pared by 4 bases and J by 6 bases, with 5 bases of the junction left unmatched. The CDR3: CASSPGTGGPEQYF. The CDR3 nucleotides are TGTGCCAGCAGCCCCGGGACAGGGGGCCCCGAGCAGTACTTC. Full variable domain (remainder filled in from reference TRBV5-4 and TRBJ2-7): ETGVTQSPTHLIKTRGQQVTLRCSSQSGHNTVSWYQQALGQGPQFIFQYYREEENGRGNFPPRFSGLQFPNYSSELNVNALELDDSALYLCASSPGTGGPEQYFGPGTRLTVT.

This clonotype was seen a single time. The V call is TRBV6-1, the J call TRBJ1-1; TRBD1 might be the D (5 bases). In germline, CDR1 is MNHNS, CDR2 SASEGT. The ends were cut back, 10 bases at V and 5 bases at J, with 17 bases in the middle. This CDR3 has 13 residues. The CDR3 sequence is CATSLTDETEAFF. The DNA for the CDR3 is TGTGCCACCAGCCTGACAGATGAGACTGAAGCTTTCTTT.

This chain links TRBV6-1 with TRBJ2-7; unclear D gene. Germline V gives CDR1 MNHNS, CDR2 SASEGT. CDR3 length: 12 residues. The CDR3 is CTSSGEAYEQYV. The CDR3, as DNA: TGTACCAGCAGTGGAGAGGCCTACGAGCAGTACGTC.

This clonotype was seen ten or more times. The chain uses TRBV11-2 and TRBJ2-7; 9 nucleotides match TRBD2. V lost 5 bases and J lost 0; bases outside the gene matches: 8. CDR1 is SGHAT, CDR2 FQNNGV, per germline. This CDR3 has 16 amino acids. The CDR3 DNA sequence: TGTGCCAGCAGCATCGCTAGCGGGGACCTCTCCTACGAGCAGTACTTC. Amino acid sequence: CASSIASGDLSYEQYF.

As regards this clonotype: The CDR3 ends on some other residue instead of the conserved phenylalanine or tryptophan, so this is likely a read error. This chain joins TRBV11-2 and TRBJ2-7; a possible D gene is TRBD1 (5 bases). Between the trimmed V and J ends, which lost 1 base and 5 bases, there was a span of 27 bases. Germline-derived CDR1 and CDR2 are SGHAT and FQNNGV. The CDR3 sequence is 19 residues long. The CDR3 here is CASSLAQKGRTGAINEQYI. The CDR3 DNA sequence: TGTGCCAGCAGCTTAGCGCAAAAAGGTAGAACAGGCGCTATTAACGAGCAGTACATC.

Details on this clonotype: The junction and the germline gene differ at one end; a read error may be behind it. The chain combines TRBV11-2 with TRBJ2-2; 7 nucleotides agree with TRBD2. Germline V gene sequence: CDR1 SGHAT, CDR2 FQNNGV. The CDR3 is 14 residues long. The CDR3 bases are TGTGCCAGTGGCTTAGCGCGGGAGACCGGGGAGCTGTTTTTC. The encoded protein is CASGLARETGELFF.

This clonotype was seen ten or more times. J is TRBJ2-1 and V is TRBV20-1; weak D call: TRBD2 (7 bases). The V gene lost 3 bases and the J gene lost 5 bases, with 17 bases spanning the gap. Germline assignment: CDR1 DFQATT and CDR2 SNEGSKA (reference sequence). This CDR3 has 15 amino acids. The chain's CDR3 is CSARGGGRGHNEQFF. The CDR3 DNA reads as TGCAGTGCTAGGGGGGGGGGCAGGGGCCACAATGAGCAGTTCTTC.

To note about this clonotype: The junction does not match germline at one end; this may be a read error. The rearrangement links TRBV11-2 to TRBJ2-1; D perhaps matches TRBD2 (5 bases). Germline V lookup: CDR1 SGHAT, CDR2 FQNNGV. This CDR3 region has 13 residues. The CDR3 DNA is TGCGCTAGCAGCGGTGACCGCTCGGGTGAGCAGTTCTTC. This gives the protein CASSGDRSGEQFF.

The J gene is TRBJ2-3, the V gene TRBV4-1; 11 bases are shared with TRBD1. This CDR3 is 17 amino acids long. Germline-derived CDR1 and CDR2 are MGHRA and YSYEKL. Trimming cost V 0 bases and J 6 bases; bases outside gene matches: 8. CDR3 bases: TGCGCCAGCAGCCAAGAAGACGGGACAGGGGGATCGGATACGCAGTATTTT. Protein product: CASSQEDGTGGSDTQYF.

There are many counts of this clonotype. V usage is TRBV10-2 and J usage is TRBJ2-1, with TRBD2 matching 11 bases. V lost 8 bases to trimming and J lost 3 bases; unmatched junction nucleotides: 6. The CDR3 is 15 residues long. The germline gives CDR1 WSHSY, CDR2 SAAADI. The CDR3 region is CASSLLAGGYNEQFF. The CDR3 nucleotides read TGCGCCAGCTCCCTCCTAGCGGGAGGCTACAATGAGCAGTTCTTC.

The gene calls are TRBV7-9 and TRBJ1-1; unclear D gene. The V and J ends lost 0 bases and 4 bases respectively, with 15 bases between them. Germline lookup yields CDR1 SEHNR and CDR2 FQNEAQ (reference sequence). The CDR3 loop spans 16 amino acids. This chain's CDR3 is CASSLAVQRVGTEAFF. CDR3 DNA: TGTGCCAGCAGCTTAGCGGTCCAGAGGGTAGGCACTGAAGCTTTCTTT.

The V gene is TRBV29-1, the J gene TRBJ2-5; 12 bases are shared with TRBD1. This CDR3 contains 22 residues. The trim removed 1 base at V and 6 bases at J, leaving 27 bases unmatched. CDR1 is SQVTM, CDR2 ANQGSEA, per germline. DNA for the CDR3: TGCAGCGTTGAAGGAACCGGGACAGGGGGCTGGGGGGCAACGGCTTCTCTTAAGACCCAGTACTTC. Its protein is CSVEGTGTGGWGATASLKTQYF. The full variable domain, completed using reference TRBV29-1 and TRBJ2-5, is SAVISQKPSRDICQRGTSLTIQCQVDSQVTMMFWYRQQPGQSLTLIATANQGSEATYESGFVIDKFPISRPNLTFSTLTVSNMSPEDSSIYLCSVEGTGTGGWGATASLKTQYFGPGTRLLVL.

This clonotype showed up many times. The chain combines TRBV20-1 with TRBJ2-3; no definite D call. CDR1 DFQATT and CDR2 SNEGSKA come from the germline V gene (reference sequence). The CDR3 is made up of 11 amino acids. Trimming cost V 6 bases and J 5 bases, with 9 bases left between them. The CDR3 DNA reads as TGCAGTGCATATCTCTTAGATACGCAGTATTTT. Its protein is CSAYLLDTQYF.

This clonotype was counted once. Given a much more abundant clone one base away, this may be a read error. The chain couples TRBV20-1 to TRBJ2-1, with D maybe TRBD2 (5 bases). The CDR3 extends over 16 amino acids. The V gene's germline CDR1 is DFQATT and CDR2 SNEGSKA (reference sequence). Trimming shortened V by 6 bases and J by 0 bases, and 18 bases separated the two germline ends. For the CDR3, the DNA is TGCAGTGCAAAACGAAAGCGGCTCAGCTCCTACAATGAGCAGTTCTTC. Translated: CSAKRKRLSSYNEQFF.

Regarding this clonotype: It is likely a read error, because the conserved phenylalanine at the end of the CDR3 is missing. The chain carries TRBV11-2 and TRBJ2-7, with no clear D. The CDR3 sequence is 12 residues long. CDR1 and CDR2 from the germline V gene are SGHAT and FQNNGV. The ends were cut back, 5 bases at V and 6 bases at J, with 11 bases in the middle. Written as DNA, the CDR3 is TGTGCCAGCAGCGTCGACGGAACCGAGCAGTACCTC. It is translated as CASSVDGTEQYL.

J is TRBJ2-2 and V is TRBV20-1; 8 bases line up with TRBD1. The CDR3 contains 16 residues. Unmatched junction bases numbered 7, after V lost 0 bases and J lost 4 bases. CDR1 DFQATT and CDR2 SNEGSKA come from the germline V gene (reference sequence). This chain's CDR3 is CSARDSGGVTTGELFF. The CDR3 coding sequence is TGCAGTGCTAGAGATTCAGGGGGCGTTACCACCGGGGAGCTGTTTTTT.

As for this clonotype: A read error may explain this, as a much larger clone is one base away. The rearrangement links TRBV20-1 to TRBJ2-3; no definite D call. In germline, CDR1 is DFQATT, CDR2 SNEGSKA (reference sequence). The CDR3 consists of 14 residues. The CDR3 nucleotides read TGCAGTGCTAGCGTCGCAGTTAGCACACATACGCAGTATTTT. Translated, it gives CSASVAVSTHTQYF.

The chain has TRBV12-3 or TRBV12-4 and TRBJ2-1, with D perhaps given as TRBD1 or TRBD2 (6 bases each). With 5 bases removed from V and 15 bases from J, the gap between germline ends came to 23 bases. The length of the CDR3 is 14 residues. CDR3 amino acids: CASSRGHGGRQGFF. The CDR3 region has the DNA TGTGCCAGCAGTCGAGGACATGGGGGGCGCCAGGGGTTCTTC.

With regard to this clonotype: A much more abundant neighbour one base away suggests this may be a read error. The V and J genes are TRBV20-1 and TRBJ2-1; 12 nucleotides align to TRBD2. This CDR3 region has 13 residues. The ends lost 3 bases at V and 8 bases at J; junction bases unmatched: 2. Germline V gene sequence: CDR1 DFQATT, CDR2 SNEGSKA (reference sequence). DNA for the CDR3: TGCAGTGCTAGCCTAGCGGGGGGGGATGAGCAGTTCTTC. Protein product: CSASLAGGDEQFF.

Many counts were recorded for this clonotype. This chain joins TRBV29-1 and TRBJ2-1; TRBD2 matches at 9 bases. The CDR3 has 14 residues. Trimming cost V 3 bases and J 4 bases; bases outside gene matches: 4. Germline-derived CDR1 and CDR2 are SQVTM and ANQGSEA. DNA of the CDR3: TGCAGCGTTGATGGTACTAGCGGGTACAATGAGCAGTTCTTC. This sequence encodes CSVDGTSGYNEQFF.

Turning to this clonotype: The junction and the germline gene differ at one end; a read error may be behind it. The chain uses TRBV6-6 and TRBJ2-1; maybe TRBD2 (5 bases). CDR1 is MNHNY, CDR2 SVGAGI, per germline (reference sequence). This CDR3 comprises 15 residues. As DNA, the CDR3 is TGTGCCAGCAGCTCCATACCTAGCTCCTACAATGAGCTGTTCTTC. It encodes CASSSIPSSYNELFF.